This entry concerns a single T cell receptor beta chain. Its cognate antigen is unknown. CDR3 size: 15 residues. V gave up 4 bases and J gave up 2 bases, with 11 bases separating them. Germline V lookup: CDR1 MGHDK, CDR2 SYGVNS. Patients sequenced had flow cytometry evidence of CD8+CD57+ cell expansion. Blood came from patients not yet given any therapy. The sample comes from a study of CD8+CD57+ T cells in acquired aplastic anemia. Whole-study context: Sorted CD4+ and CD8+ cells yielded DNA averaging around 3 ug.

Genomic DNA was employed as the template in profiling TCR beta VDJ and CDR3. TCRdb processed the reads anew with MiXCR; each CDR3 protein has one entry. The sample includes roughly 170,000 distinct CDR3 sequences, almost 50% seen only once; the top ten take around 13%. Whole-study findings and limits: In common between the patients and the controls were around 30 CD8+ CDR3 sequences.

The chain recombines TRBV25-1 with TRBJ2-2; a weak D match, TRBD1 (6 bases). The clonotype was recovered from a human donor with aplastic anemia. The sequenced sample was sorted CD4+, CD8+, or CD8+CD57+ T cells (not recorded which) from PBMCs. CDR3 coding DNA: TGTGCCAGCAGTGTCAGGGGCTCCAACACCGGGGAGCTGTTTTTT. Translated, it gives CASSVRGSNTGELFF.